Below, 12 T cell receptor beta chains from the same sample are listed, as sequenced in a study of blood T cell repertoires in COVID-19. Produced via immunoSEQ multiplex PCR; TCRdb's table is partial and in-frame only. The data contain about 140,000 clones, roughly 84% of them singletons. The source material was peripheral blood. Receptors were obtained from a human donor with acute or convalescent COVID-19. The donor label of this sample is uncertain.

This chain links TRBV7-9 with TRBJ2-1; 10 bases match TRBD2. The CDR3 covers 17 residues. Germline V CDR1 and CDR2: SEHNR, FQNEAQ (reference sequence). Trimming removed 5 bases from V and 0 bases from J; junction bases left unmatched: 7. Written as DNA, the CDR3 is TGTGCCAGCAGCACTCCGGGACTAGCGCACTCCTACAATGAGCAGTTCTTC. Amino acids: CASSTPGLAHSYNEQFF.

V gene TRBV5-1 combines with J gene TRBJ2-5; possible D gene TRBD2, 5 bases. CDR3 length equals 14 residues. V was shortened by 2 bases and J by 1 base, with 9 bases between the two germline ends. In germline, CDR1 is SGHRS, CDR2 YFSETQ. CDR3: CASSLGRVQETQYF. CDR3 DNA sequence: TGCGCCAGCAGCTTAGGGCGGGTCCAAGAGACCCAGTACTTC.

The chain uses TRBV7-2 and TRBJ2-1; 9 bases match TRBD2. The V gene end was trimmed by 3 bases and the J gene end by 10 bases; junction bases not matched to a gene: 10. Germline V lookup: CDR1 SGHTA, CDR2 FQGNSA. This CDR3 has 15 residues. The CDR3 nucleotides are TGTGCCAGCAGCTTCTCGCGGGGGGGCCATACGGAGCAGTTCTTC. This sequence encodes CASSFSRGGHTEQFF.

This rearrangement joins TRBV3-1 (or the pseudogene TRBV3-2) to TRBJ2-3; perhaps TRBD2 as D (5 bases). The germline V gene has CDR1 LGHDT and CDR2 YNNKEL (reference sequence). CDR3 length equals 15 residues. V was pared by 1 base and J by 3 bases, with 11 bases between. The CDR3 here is CASSQGTSGTDTQYF. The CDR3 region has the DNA TGTGCCAGCAGCCAAGGGACTTCCGGGACAGATACGCAGTATTTT.

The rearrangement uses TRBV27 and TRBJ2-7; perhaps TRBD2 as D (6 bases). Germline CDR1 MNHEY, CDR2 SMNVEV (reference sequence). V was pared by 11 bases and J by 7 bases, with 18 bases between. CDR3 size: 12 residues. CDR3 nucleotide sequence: TGTGCCGCAAGTTCGATGGGGGGTGAGCAGTACGTC. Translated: CAASSMGGEQYV.

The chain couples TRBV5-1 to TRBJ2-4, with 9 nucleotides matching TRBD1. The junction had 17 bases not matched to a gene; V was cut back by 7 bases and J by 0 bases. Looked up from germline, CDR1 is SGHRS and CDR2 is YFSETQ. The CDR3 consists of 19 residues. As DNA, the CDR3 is TGCGCCAGCGACCTCCGGGACAGGGACCCCCCGTTAGCCAAAAACATTCAGTACTTC. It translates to CASDLRDRDPPLAKNIQYF.

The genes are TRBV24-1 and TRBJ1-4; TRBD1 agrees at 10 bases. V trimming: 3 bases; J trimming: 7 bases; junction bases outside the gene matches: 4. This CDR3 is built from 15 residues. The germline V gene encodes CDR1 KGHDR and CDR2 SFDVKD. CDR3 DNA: TGTGCCACCAGTGATCCGGGACAGGGGAGTGAAAAACTGTTTTTT. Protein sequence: CATSDPGQGSEKLFF.

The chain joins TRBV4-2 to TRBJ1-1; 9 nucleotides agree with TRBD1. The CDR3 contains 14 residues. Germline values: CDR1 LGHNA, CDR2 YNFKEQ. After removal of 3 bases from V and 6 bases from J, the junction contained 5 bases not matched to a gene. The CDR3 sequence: CASSHFTGGSEAFF. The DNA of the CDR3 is TGTGCCAGCAGCCACTTTACAGGGGGCTCTGAAGCTTTCTTT.

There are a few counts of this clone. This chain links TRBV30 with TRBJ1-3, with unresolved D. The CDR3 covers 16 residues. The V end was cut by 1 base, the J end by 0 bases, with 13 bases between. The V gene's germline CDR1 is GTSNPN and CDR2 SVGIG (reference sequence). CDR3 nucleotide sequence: TGTGCCTGGAGTGAGGCCACAGCCAACTCTGGAAACACCATATATTTT. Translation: CAWSEATANSGNTIYF.

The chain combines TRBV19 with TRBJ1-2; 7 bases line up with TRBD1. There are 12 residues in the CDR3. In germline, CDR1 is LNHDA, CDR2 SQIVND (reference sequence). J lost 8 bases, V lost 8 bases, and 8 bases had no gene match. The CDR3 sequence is CASGRTGDGYTF. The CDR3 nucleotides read TGTGCCAGTGGCCGTACAGGGGACGGCTACACCTTC.

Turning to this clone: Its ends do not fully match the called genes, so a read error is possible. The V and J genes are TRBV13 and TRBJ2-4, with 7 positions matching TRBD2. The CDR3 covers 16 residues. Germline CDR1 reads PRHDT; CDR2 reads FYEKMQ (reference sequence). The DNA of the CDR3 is TGTGCCAGCAGCCTAGGGCTGGGGGGGGACAAAAACATTCAGTACTTC. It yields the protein CASSLGLGGDKNIQYF.

In DNA, the CDR3 is TGTGCCAGCAGTTACTCTAGCGGGGGGGCTTATGAGCAGTTCTTC. Residues: CASSYSSGGAYEQFF. The gene calls are TRBV6-5 and TRBJ2-1; 11 bases map to TRBD2. From germline, CDR1 is MNHEY and CDR2 SVGAGI. J gave up 8 bases and V 0 bases, and 3 bases lay outside the gene matches. The CDR3 has 15 amino acids.